This is a list of T cell receptor beta chains from one sample in a study of Ad26.COV2.S vaccination and SARS-CoV-2 variants. The protocol was immunoSEQ multiplex PCR, while the TCRdb copy is restricted to in-frame clones and leaves out a portion. Of some 320,000 clones in the sample, roughly 86% are singletons; the top ten hold less than 2%. Specimen: peripheral blood, collected in a trial of Ad26.COV2.S vaccine versus placebo. These receptors originate from a person aged 18-60 years who received the Ad26.COV2.S COVID-19 vaccine or a placebo. The CDR3 runs from the conserved cysteine through the conserved F or W. The order of the fields is J gene, clone size, V gene, D gene, CDR3 protein, CDR3 DNA. D genes are given only for firm matches. Size is omitted from some rows. Given values are once, few, many or a class for expanded clones.

j_gene: TRBJ2-7
abundance: -
v_gene: TRBV9
d_gene: -
CDR3aa: CASSVGQFSYGQYF
CDR3nt: TGTGCCAGCAGCGTAGGACAGTTTTCTTACGGGCAGTACTTC

j_gene: TRBJ2-5
abundance: -
v_gene: TRBV5-1
d_gene: TRBD1
CDR3aa: CASSLDGRGQQETQYF
CDR3nt: TGCGCCAGCAGCTTGGACGGCAGGGGGCAGCAAGAGACCCAGTACTTC

j_gene: TRBJ2-3
abundance: -
v_gene: TRBV7-2
d_gene: -
CDR3aa: CASSSRGRALGDTQYF
CDR3nt: TGTGCCAGCAGCTCCCGGGGCAGGGCGTTAGGGGATACGCAGTATTTT

j_gene: TRBJ2-3
abundance: -
v_gene: TRBV15
d_gene: -
CDR3aa: CATSRRAGTTGDTQYF
CDR3nt: TGTGCCACCAGCAGGAGAGCCGGGACCACCGGGGATACGCAGTATTTT

j_gene: TRBJ1-2
abundance: -
v_gene: TRBV7-2
d_gene: TRBD1
CDR3aa: CASSFGQVNYGYTF
CDR3nt: TGTGCCAGCAGCTTCGGACAGGTCAACTATGGCTACACCTTC

j_gene: TRBJ1-2
abundance: -
v_gene: TRBV5-1
d_gene: -
CDR3aa: CASSYPTGTWDGYTF
CDR3nt: TGCGCCAGCAGCTACCCTACCGGGACCTGGGATGGCTACACCTTC

j_gene: TRBJ2-3
abundance: -
v_gene: TRBV4-3
d_gene: TRBD2
CDR3aa: CASSQQTSADTQYF
CDR3nt: TGCGCCAGCAGCCAGCAGACTAGCGCAGATACGCAGTATTTT

j_gene: TRBJ2-5
abundance: -
v_gene: TRBV6-2/TRBV6-3
d_gene: -
CDR3aa: CASSYSGSVETQYF
CDR3nt: TGTGCCAGCAGTTACTCCGGAAGCGTTGAGACCCAGTACTTC

j_gene: TRBJ1-2
abundance: -
v_gene: TRBV23-1
d_gene: TRBD1
CDR3aa: CASNTGDTYEYGYTF
CDR3nt: TGCGCCAGCAATACAGGGGACACCTATGAATATGGCTACACCTTC

j_gene: TRBJ2-2
abundance: -
v_gene: TRBV29-1
d_gene: -
CDR3aa: CSFGGTRAGELFF
CDR3nt: TGCAGCTTTGGGGGAACGAGGGCCGGGGAGCTGTTTTTT

j_gene: TRBJ1-1
abundance: -
v_gene: TRBV6-5
d_gene: TRBD1
CDR3aa: CASSQGAFGGTEAFF
CDR3nt: TGTGCCAGCAGCCAGGGGGCGTTTGGTGGCACTGAAGCTTTCTTT

j_gene: TRBJ2-1
abundance: -
v_gene: TRBV5-4
d_gene: -
CDR3aa: CASSFPGSSYNEQFF
CDR3nt: TGTGCCAGCAGCTTTCCGGGCAGCTCCTACAATGAGCAGTTCTTC

j_gene: TRBJ2-1
abundance: few
v_gene: TRBV11-3
d_gene: -
CDR3aa: CASSLGGTRWDEQFF
CDR3nt: TGTGCCAGCAGCTTAGGGGGGACTCGCTGGGATGAGCAGTTCTTC

j_gene: TRBJ2-7
abundance: -
v_gene: TRBV25-1
d_gene: -
CDR3aa: CASSEFGSYEQYF
CDR3nt: TGTGCCAGCAGTGAATTCGGCTCTTACGAGCAGTACTTC

j_gene: TRBJ1-2
abundance: -
v_gene: TRBV5-1
d_gene: TRBD1
CDR3aa: CASRPDRGPVSGYTF
CDR3nt: TGCGCCAGCAGGCCGGACAGGGGTCCAGTAAGCGGCTACACCTTC

j_gene: TRBJ1-1
abundance: once
v_gene: TRBV30
d_gene: -
CDR3aa: CAWSATSNTEAFF
CDR3nt: TGTGCCTGGAGTGCGACATCGAACACTGAAGCTTTCTTT

j_gene: TRBJ1-1
abundance: -
v_gene: TRBV20-1
d_gene: -
CDR3aa: CSAGGGTEAFF
CDR3nt: TGCAGTGCAGGGGGTGGGACTGAAGCTTTCTTT

j_gene: TRBJ1-1
abundance: -
v_gene: TRBV4-3
d_gene: -
CDR3aa: CASSQGGKTNTEAFF
CDR3nt: TGCGCCAGCAGCCAAGGGGGCAAGACGAACACTGAAGCTTTCTTT

j_gene: TRBJ1-2
abundance: -
v_gene: TRBV4-3
d_gene: -
CDR3aa: CASSQDGLGRTNYGYTF
CDR3nt: TGCGCCAGCAGCCAAGATGGCCTAGGCCGAACTAACTATGGCTACACCTTC

j_gene: TRBJ2-3
abundance: -
v_gene: TRBV5-1
d_gene: -
CDR3aa: CASSPERLDTDTQYF
CDR3nt: TGCGCCAGCAGCCCAGAGAGACTCGACACAGATACGCAGTATTTT